This T cell receptor beta chain was recovered during a study of PD-L1 blockade in urothelial cancer. Study at large: Median T cell yield from blood was roughly 140,000.

Time point denoted: pretreatment peripheral blood. Germline V CDR1 and CDR2: GTSNPN, SVGIG (reference sequence). There are 13 residues in the CDR3. The germline V and J ends were trimmed by 7 bases and 1 base, with 14 bases remaining between them. Profiled with immunoSEQ multiplex PCR; TCRdb holds only in-frame clones, not every one. In the table there are 85,000 to 100,000 clones, about nine tenths of which are singletons. The receptor comes from a man in his 60s with urothelial cancer. Sequenced material: PBMCs, taken around atezolizumab (anti-PD-L1) treatment. The chain is built from TRBV30 and TRBJ2-7; perhaps TRBD1 as D (6 bases). This CDR3 is CASTRGRSYEQYF. The CDR3 bases are TGTGCCTCCACCAGGGGTCGTTCCTACGAGCAGTACTTC.